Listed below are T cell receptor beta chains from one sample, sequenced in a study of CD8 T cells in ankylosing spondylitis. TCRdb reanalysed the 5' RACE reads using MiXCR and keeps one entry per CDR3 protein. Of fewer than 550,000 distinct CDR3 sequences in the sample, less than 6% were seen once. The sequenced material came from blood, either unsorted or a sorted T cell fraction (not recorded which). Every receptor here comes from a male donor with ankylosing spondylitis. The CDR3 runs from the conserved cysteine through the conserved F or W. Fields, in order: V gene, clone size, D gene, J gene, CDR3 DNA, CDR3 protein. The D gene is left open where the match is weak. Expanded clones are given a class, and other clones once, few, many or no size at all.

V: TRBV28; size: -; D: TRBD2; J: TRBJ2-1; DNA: TGTGCCAGCAGTTTTTTGCAGCGGGGTAGGCAGTTCTTC; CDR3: CASSFLQRGRQFF
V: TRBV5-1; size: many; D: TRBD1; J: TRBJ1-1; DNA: TGCGCCAGCAGCATCTTAGGACAGGGGTTGAACACTGAAGCTTTCTTT; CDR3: CASSILGQGLNTEAFF
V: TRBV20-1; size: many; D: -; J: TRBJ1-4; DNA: TGCAGTGCCATCCGGGAACCTAATGAAAAACTGTTTTTT; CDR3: CSAIREPNEKLFF
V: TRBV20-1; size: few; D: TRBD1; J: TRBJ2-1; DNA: TGCAGTGCTAGAGATCCATCGGCAGGGGGTGGGAATGAGCAGTTCTTC; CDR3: CSARDPSAGGGNEQFF
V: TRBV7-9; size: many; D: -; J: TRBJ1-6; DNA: TGTGCCAGCAGCTTTAGAGGGAGCTCCTATAATTCACCCCTCCACTTT; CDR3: CASSFRGSSYNSPLHF
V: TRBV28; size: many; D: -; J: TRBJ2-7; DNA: TGTGCCAGCAGTAAGGCGGGCAACTACGAGCAGTACTTC; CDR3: CASSKAGNYEQYF
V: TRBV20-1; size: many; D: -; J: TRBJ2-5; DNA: TGCAGTGCCAAAGGGGATAGTACGAAACAAGAGACCCAGTACTTC; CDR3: CSAKGDSTKQETQYF
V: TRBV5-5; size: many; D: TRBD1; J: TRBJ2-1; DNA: TGTGCCAGCAGCTATCAGGGGGCGGTCTACAATGAGCAGTTCTTC; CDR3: CASSYQGAVYNEQFF
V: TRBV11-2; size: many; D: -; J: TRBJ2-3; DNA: TGTGCCAGCAGCTTAGTAGGATCTAGTATGGGCTCGGATACGCAGTATTTT; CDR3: CASSLVGSSMGSDTQYF
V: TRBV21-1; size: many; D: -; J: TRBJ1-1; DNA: TGTGCCAGCCCCGGGACAGATACTACTGAAGCTTTCTTT; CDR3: CASPGTDTTEAFF
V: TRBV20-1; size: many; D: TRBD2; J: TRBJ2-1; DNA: TGCAGTGCTCGAGGACTAGCGGGAGGGCCTGTGGAGCAGTTCTTC; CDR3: CSARGLAGGPVEQFF
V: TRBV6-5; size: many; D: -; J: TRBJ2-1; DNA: TGTGCCAGCAGTTTGGATCCCTACAATGAGCAGTTCTTC; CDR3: CASSLDPYNEQFF
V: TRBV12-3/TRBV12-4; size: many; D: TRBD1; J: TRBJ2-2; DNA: TGTGCCAGCAGGGCGGCTGGGACAGAGAACACCGGGGAGCTGTTTTTT; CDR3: CASRAAGTENTGELFF
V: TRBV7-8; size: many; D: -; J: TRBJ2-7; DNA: TGTGCCAGCAGCTTAGGCAGACTGGGGGTGGAGCAGTACTTC; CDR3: CASSLGRLGVEQYF
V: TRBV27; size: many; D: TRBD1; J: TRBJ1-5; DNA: TGTGCCAGCAGTTGGGACCGGACAGGGAATCAGCCCCAGCATTTT; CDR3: CASSWDRTGNQPQHF
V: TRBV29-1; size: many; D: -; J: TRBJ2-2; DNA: TGCAGCGTACGTCAAGCAAACACCGGGGAGCTGTTTTTT; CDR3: CSVRQANTGELFF
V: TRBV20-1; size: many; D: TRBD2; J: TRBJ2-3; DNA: TGCAGTGCACCCCTAGCGGGTCGAACAGATACGCAGTATTTT; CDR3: CSAPLAGRTDTQYF
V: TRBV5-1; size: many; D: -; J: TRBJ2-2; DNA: TGCGCCAGCAGCTTGGATCTGGACACCGGGGAGCTGTTTTTT; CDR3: CASSLDLDTGELFF
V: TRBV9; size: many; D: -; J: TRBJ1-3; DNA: TGTGCCAGCAGCGAGAGGACAGTGTTCGGAAACACCATATATTTT; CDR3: CASSERTVFGNTIYF
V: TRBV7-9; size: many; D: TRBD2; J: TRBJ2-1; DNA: TGTGCCAGCAGCCCGACTAGCGGGAGGGTCAAAAACAATGAGCAGTTCTTC; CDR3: CASSPTSGRVKNNEQFF
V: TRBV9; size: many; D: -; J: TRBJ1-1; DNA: TGTGCCAGCAGCGTAGACGGGAGGGGAAGTACTGAAGCTTTCTTT; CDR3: CASSVDGRGSTEAFF
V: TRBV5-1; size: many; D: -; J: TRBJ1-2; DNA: TGCGCCAGCAGCTCGCTGAGGCAGGGCTATGGCTACACCTTC; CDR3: CASSSLRQGYGYTF
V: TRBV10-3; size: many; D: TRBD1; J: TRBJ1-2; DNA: TGTGCCACACGGCCTCAGGGGGTTGGCTACACCTTC; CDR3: CATRPQGVGYTF
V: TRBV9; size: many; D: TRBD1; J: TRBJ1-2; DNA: TGTGCCAGCAGCGCCGGACAGGGGGCTAACTATGGCTACACCTTC; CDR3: CASSAGQGANYGYTF
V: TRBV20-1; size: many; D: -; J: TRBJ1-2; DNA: TGCAGTAGCAAGTCCGACGGGGACTATGGCTACACCTTC; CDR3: CSSKSDGDYGYTF
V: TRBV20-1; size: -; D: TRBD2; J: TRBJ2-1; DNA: TGCAGTGCTAGAGACTTTCGACTAGCGGGGGGCTACAATGAGCAGTTCTTC; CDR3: CSARDFRLAGGYNEQFF
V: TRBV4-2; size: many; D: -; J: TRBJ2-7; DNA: TGTGCCAGCAGCCAAGAGTTAATTGGCGGATACGAGCAGTACTTC; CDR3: CASSQELIGGYEQYF
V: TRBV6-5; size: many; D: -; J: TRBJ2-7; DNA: TGTGCCAGCAAGCAGGACCCCTACGAGCAGTACTTC; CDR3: CASKQDPYEQYF
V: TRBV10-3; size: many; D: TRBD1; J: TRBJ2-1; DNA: TGTGCCATCAGCGAAGCGGGTGGGGACAGGGACCGTAGGCAGTTCTTC; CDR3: CAISEAGGDRDRRQFF
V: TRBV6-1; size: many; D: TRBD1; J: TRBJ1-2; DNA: TGTGCCAGCAGGGACAGGGCGGGGGACTATGGCTACACCTTC; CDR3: CASRDRAGDYGYTF
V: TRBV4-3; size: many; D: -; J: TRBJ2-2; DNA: TGCGCCAGCAGCCAAGATTATTTGGGGGGAAACACCGGGGAGCTGTTTTTT; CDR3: CASSQDYLGGNTGELFF
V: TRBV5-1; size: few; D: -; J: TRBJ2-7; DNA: TGCGCCAGCAGCGTGGGGACACCCGGCGAGCAGTACTTC; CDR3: CASSVGTPGEQYF
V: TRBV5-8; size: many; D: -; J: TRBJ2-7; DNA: TGTGCCAGCAGCTGGGGAGGAGGCGGAGGATCCTACGAGCAGTACTTC; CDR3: CASSWGGGGGSYEQYF
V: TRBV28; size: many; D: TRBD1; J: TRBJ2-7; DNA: TGTGCCAGCAGTTTAACAGGGGAACGCTACGAGCAGTACTTC; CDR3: CASSLTGERYEQYF
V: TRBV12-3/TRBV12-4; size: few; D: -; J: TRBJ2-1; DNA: TGTGCCAGCAGTCCCCGGAAGGAGGTATTAAATGAGCAGTTCTTC; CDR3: CASSPRKEVLNEQFF
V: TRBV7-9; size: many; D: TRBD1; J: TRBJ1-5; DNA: TGTGCCAGCAGCTTAGCGCGGGACAGGGACAATCAGCCCCAGCATTTT; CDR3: CASSLARDRDNQPQHF
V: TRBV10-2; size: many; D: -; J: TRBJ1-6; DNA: TGCGCCAGCAGTGAGTCCGGCTACACGTATTCACCCCTCCACTTT; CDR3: CASSESGYTYSPLHF
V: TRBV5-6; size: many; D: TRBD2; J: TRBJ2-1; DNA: TGTGCCAGCAGCTACGGGACTAGCGGCTACAATGAGCAGTTCTTC; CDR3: CASSYGTSGYNEQFF
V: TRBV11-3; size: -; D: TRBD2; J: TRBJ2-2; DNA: TGTGCCAGCAGCTTAGCACCGGGAGGGCCCTTCACCGGGGAGCTGTTTTTT; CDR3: CASSLAPGGPFTGELFF
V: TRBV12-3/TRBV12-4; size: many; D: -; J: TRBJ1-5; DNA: TGTGCCAGCACTTCGGGTGGGTGGCAGCCCCAGCATTTT; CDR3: CASTSGGWQPQHF
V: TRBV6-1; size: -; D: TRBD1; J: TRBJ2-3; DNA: TGTGCCAGCAGTAGCAGGGGGAAGGCAGATACGCAGTATTTT; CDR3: CASSSRGKADTQYF
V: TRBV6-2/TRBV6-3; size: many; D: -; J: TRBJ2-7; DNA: TGTGCCAGCAGTTATATGGCAGAGCGAGGGCAAAACTTC; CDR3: CASSYMAERGQNF
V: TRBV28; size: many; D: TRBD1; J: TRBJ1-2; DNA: TGTGCCAGCAGTTCGACAGGGACCTATGGCTACACCTTC; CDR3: CASSSTGTYGYTF
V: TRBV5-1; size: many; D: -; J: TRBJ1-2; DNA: TGCGCCAGCAGCCGTCTTGTACCAGGGGCCACCGATGGCTACACCTTC; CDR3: CASSRLVPGATDGYTF
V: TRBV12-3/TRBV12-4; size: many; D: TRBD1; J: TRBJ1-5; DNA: TGTGCCAGCAGAAAGTGGGGACAGGGGAATCAGCCCCAGCATTTT; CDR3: CASRKWGQGNQPQHF
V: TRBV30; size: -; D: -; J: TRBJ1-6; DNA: TGTGCCTTCCAGGATGGATTTGGCAATTCACCCCTCCACTTT; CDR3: CAFQDGFGNSPLHF
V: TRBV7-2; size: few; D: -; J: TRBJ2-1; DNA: TGTGCCAGCAGCTATAGGGGGGGGGCCCGCCGGGGCAATGAGCAGTTCTTC; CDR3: CASSYRGGARRGNEQFF
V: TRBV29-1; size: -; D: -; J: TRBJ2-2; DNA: TGCAGCGTTGATGGGAACACCGGGGAGCTGTTTTTT; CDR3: CSVDGNTGELFF
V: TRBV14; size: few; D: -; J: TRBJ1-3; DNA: TGTGCCAGCAGCGACATGGTGGGGGGAGGAAACACCATATATTTT; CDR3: CASSDMVGGGNTIYF
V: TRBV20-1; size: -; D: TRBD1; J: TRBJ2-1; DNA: TGCAGTGCTACCTCCAGGGGGCTTTACAATGAGCAGTTCTTC; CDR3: CSATSRGLYNEQFF
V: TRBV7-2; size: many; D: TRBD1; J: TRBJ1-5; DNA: TGTGCCAGCAGCGCCCGGACAGGGGCCAATCAGCCCCAGCATTTT; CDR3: CASSARTGANQPQHF
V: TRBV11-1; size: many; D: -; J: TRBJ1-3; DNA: TGTGCCAGCAGCTCCGTTGTAGGACTAACCATCTCTGGAAACACCATATATTTT; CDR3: CASSSVVGLTISGNTIYF
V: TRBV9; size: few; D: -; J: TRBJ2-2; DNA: TGTGCCAGCAGCGCAGGGTGGGACACCGGGGAGCTGTTTTTT; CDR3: CASSAGWDTGELFF
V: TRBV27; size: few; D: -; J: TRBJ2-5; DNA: TGTGCCAGCAGTTCGATTACACGTCCACTACAAGAGACCCAGTACTTC; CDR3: CASSSITRPLQETQYF
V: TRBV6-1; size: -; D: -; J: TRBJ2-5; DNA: TGTGCCAGCTCCCGGCGGTACCAAGAGACCCAGTACTTC; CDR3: CASSRRYQETQYF
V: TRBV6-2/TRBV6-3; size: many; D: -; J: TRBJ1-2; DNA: TGTGCCAGCAGTACGGGGATTTACGGCTACACCTTC; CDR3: CASSTGIYGYTF
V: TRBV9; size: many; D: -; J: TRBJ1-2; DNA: TGTGCCAGCAGGAGGGAGGGCCGGGCTAACTATGGCTACACCTTC; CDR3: CASRREGRANYGYTF
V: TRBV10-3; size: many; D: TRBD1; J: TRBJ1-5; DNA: TGTGCCATCAGCGACAGGGCTGTGGGCAATCAGCCCCAGCATTTT; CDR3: CAISDRAVGNQPQHF
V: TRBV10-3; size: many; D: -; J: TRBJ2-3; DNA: TGTGCCATCAGTGAGTCCCCGGGGGCAGGGGATTCCGATACGCAGTATTTT; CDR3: CAISESPGAGDSDTQYF